This T cell receptor (beta chain) originates from a study of technical replicates of blood from a handful of donors. In germline, CDR1 is MNHNY, CDR2 SVGAGI (reference sequence). This CDR3 contains 14 residues. V trimming: 6 bases; J trimming: 5 bases; junction bases outside the gene matches: 9. In this sample, this clone turned up once. Profiled with immunoSEQ multiplex PCR; TCRdb holds only in-frame clones, not every one. This table has around 76,000 clones, 80% to 95% appearing once. V gene TRBV6-6 combines with J gene TRBJ1-2; 7 bases map to TRBD1. Sample: T cells isolated from PBMCs. The sequence came from a human donor in good health. The CDR3 DNA reads TGTGCCAGCAGCTCAAGTCAACAGGGGTATGGCTACACCTTC. It is translated as CASSSSQQGYGYTF.